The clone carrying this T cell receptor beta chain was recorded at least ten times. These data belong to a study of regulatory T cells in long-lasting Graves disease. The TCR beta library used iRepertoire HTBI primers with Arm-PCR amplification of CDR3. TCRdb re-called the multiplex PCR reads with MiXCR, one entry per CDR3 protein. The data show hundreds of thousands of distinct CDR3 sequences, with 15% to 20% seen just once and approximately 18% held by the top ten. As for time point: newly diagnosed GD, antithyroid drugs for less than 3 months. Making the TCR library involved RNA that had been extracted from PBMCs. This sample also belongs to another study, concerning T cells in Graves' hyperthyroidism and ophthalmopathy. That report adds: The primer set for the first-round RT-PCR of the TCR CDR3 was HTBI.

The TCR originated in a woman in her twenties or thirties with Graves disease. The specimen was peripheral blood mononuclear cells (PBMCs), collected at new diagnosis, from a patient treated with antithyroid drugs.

The CDR3 sequence is CASSWGPGNTIYF. The CDR3 DNA follows: TGTGCCAGCAGTTGGGGACCTGGAAACACCATATATTTT. The chain has TRBV28 and TRBJ1-3; D may be TRBD1 (5 bases). The germline V gene encodes CDR1 MDHEN and CDR2 SYDVKM. Trimming stripped 4 bases from V and 2 bases from J, with 6 bases between. The CDR3 totals 13 residues.